This TCR beta chain was retrieved from a study of T cells in Graves' hyperthyroidism and ophthalmopathy. The CDR3 is 17 residues long. The ends lost 5 bases at V and 4 bases at J; junction bases unmatched: 14. The investigators amplified TCR beta CDR3 regions from RNA transcripts. The HTBI set primed first-round TCR CDR3 RT-PCR. Using its own MiXCR run on the multiplex PCR reads, TCRdb lists one record per CDR3 protein. The sample has about 640,000 distinct CDR3 sequences; roughly 15% are singletons. The sequence came from a woman aged 45-65 years with Graves' ophthalmopathy. The sample consisted of blood. The J gene is TRBJ1-2, the V gene TRBV12-3 or TRBV12-4, with 9 bases aligning to TRBD1. This chain's CDR3 is CASSPGTGIVGGYGYTF. CDR3 sequence (DNA): TGTGCCAGCAGTCCCGGGACAGGGATTGTTGGTGGCTATGGCTACACCTTC.